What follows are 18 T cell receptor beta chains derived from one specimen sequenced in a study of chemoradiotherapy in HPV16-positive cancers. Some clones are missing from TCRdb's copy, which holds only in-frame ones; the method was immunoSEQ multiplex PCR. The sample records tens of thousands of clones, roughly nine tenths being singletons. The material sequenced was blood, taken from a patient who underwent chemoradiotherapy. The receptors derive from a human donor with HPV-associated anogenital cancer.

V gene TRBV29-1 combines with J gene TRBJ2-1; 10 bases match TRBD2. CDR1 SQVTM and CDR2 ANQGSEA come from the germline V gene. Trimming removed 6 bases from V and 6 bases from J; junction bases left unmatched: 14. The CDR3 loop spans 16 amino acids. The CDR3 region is CSVEGRGTSVSNEQFF. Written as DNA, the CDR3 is TGCAGCGTCGAGGGGCGTGGGACTAGCGTGAGCAATGAGCAGTTCTTC.

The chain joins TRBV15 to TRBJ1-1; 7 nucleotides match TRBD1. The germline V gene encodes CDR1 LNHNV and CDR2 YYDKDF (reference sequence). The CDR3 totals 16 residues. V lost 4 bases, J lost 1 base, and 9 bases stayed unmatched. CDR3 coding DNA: TGTGCCACCAGCAAAACCCTGGGACAGCAGAACACTGAAGCTTTCTTT. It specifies CATSKTLGQQNTEAFF.

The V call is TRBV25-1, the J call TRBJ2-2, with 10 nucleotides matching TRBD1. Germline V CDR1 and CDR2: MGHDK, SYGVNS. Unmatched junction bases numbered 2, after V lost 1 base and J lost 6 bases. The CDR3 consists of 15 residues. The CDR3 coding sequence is TGTGCCAGCAGTGAATTGGGACAGGGGCCCGGGGAGCTGTTTTTT. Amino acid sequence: CASSELGQGPGELFF. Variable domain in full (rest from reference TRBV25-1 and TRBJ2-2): EADIYQTPRYLVIGTGKKITLECSQTMGHDKMYWYQQDPGMELHLIHYSYGVNSTEKGDLSSESTVSRIRTEHFPLTLESARPSHTSQYLCASSELGQGPGELFFGEGSRLTVL.

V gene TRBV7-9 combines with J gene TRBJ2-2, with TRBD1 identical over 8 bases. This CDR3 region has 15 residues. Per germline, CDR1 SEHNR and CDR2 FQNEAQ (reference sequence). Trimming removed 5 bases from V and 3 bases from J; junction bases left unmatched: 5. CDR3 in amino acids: CASSRLTGDTGELFF. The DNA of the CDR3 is TGTGCCAGCAGCCGCCTGACAGGGGACACCGGGGAGCTGTTTTTT.

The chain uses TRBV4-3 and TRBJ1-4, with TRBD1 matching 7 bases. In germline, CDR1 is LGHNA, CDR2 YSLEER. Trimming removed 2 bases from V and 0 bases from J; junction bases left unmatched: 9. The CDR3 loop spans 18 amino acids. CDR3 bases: TGCGCCAGCAGCCAACAGGGACAGCTAGTTGCAACTAATGAAAAACTGTTTTTT. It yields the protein CASSQQGQLVATNEKLFF.

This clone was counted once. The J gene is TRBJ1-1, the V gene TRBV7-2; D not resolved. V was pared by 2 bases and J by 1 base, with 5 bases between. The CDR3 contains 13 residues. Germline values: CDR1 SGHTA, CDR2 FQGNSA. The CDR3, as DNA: TGTGCCAGCAGCTTAAATGCGAACACTGAAGCTTTCTTT. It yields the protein CASSLNANTEAFF.

The CDR3, as DNA: TGTGCCAGCTCGCTCCAAGGGGTATCGAACACTGAAGCTTTCTTT. Translated: CASSLQGVSNTEAFF. The rearrangement uses TRBV18 and TRBJ1-1; D might be TRBD1 (5 bases). Germline loops: CDR1 KGHSH, CDR2 LQKENI. The CDR3 runs to 15 residues. V was shortened by 6 bases and J by 1 base, with 15 bases between the two germline ends. The whole variable domain, remainder taken from reference TRBV18 and TRBJ1-1, is NAGVMQNPRHLVRRRGQEARLRCSPMKGHSHVYWYRQLPEEGLKFMVYLQKENIIDESGMPKERFSAEFPKEGPSILRIQQVVRGDSAAYFCASSLQGVSNTEAFFGQGTRLTVV.

CDR3 protein: CASSFGGVQETQYF. The DNA for the CDR3 is TGTGCCAGCAGCTTTGGCGGGGTTCAAGAGACCCAGTACTTC. J is TRBJ2-5 and V is TRBV7-9; D might be TRBD2 (6 bases). Germline values: CDR1 SEHNR, CDR2 FQNEAQ (reference sequence). Trimming shortened V by 3 bases and J by 2 bases, and 10 bases separated the two germline ends. CDR3 length: 14 amino acids. Complete variable domain (other parts from reference TRBV7-9 and TRBJ2-5): DTGVSQNPRHKITKRGQNVTFRCDPISEHNRLYWYRQTLGQGPEFLTYFQNEAQLEKSRLLSDRFSAERPKGSFSTLEIQRTEQGDSAMYLCASSFGGVQETQYFGPGTRLLVL.

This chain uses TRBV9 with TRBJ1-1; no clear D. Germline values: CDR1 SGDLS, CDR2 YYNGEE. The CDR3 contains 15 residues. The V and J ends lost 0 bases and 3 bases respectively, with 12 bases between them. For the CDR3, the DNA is TGTGCCAGCAGCGTAGATCTGGGGAGGGACACTGAAGCTTTCTTT. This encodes CASSVDLGRDTEAFF.

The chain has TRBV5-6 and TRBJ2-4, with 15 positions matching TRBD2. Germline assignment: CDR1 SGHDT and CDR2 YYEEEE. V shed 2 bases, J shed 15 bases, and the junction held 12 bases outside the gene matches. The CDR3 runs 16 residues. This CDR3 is CASSFWTSGGAPVSYF. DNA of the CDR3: TGTGCCAGCAGCTTCTGGACTAGCGGGGGGGCCCCCGTTTCGTACTTC.

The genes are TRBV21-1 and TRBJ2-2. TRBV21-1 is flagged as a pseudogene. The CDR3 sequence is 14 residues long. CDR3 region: CASSKDPGVGELFF. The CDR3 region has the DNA TGTGCCAGCAGCAAGGACCCTGGGGTCGGGGAGCTGTTTTTT.

CDR3 sequence (DNA): TGTGCCAGCAGTGTCCGAGAGACCCAGTACTTC. Residues: CASSVRETQYF. The rearrangement links TRBV2 to TRBJ2-5, with D unclear. The CDR3 runs 11 residues. The V and J ends lost 4 bases and 4 bases respectively, with 4 bases between them. Germline lookup yields CDR1 SNHLY and CDR2 FYNNEI.

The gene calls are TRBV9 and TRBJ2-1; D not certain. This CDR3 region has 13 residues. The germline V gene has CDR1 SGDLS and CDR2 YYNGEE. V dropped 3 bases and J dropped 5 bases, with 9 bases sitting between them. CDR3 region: CASSDRTDNEQFF. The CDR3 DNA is TGTGCCAGCAGCGACCGGACGGACAATGAGCAGTTCTTC.

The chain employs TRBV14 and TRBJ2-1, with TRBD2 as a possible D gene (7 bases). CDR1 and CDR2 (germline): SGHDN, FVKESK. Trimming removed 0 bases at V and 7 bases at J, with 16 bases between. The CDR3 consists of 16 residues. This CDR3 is CASSQEAGHWGNEQFF. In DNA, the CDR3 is TGTGCCAGCAGCCAAGAAGCGGGACACTGGGGTAATGAGCAGTTCTTC.

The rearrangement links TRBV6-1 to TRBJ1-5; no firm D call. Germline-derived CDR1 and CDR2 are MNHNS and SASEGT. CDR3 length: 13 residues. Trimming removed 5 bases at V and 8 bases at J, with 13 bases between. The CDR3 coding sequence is TGTGCCAGCAGTAAGGCTCCAATCGAGCCCCAGCATTTT. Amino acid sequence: CASSKAPIEPQHF.

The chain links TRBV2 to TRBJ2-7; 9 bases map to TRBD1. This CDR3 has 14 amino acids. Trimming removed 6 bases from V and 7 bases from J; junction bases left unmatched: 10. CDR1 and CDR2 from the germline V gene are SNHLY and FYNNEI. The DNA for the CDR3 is TGTGCCAGCAGCCCCGGGACAGGGAACGTTGAGCAGTACTTC. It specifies CASSPGTGNVEQYF.

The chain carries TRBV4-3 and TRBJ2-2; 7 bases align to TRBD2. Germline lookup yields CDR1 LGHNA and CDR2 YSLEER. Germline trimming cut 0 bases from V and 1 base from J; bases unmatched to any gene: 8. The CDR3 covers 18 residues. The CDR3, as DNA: TGCGCCAGCAGCCAAGATATAGGGAGCGGGATGAACACCGGGGAGCTGTTTTTT. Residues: CASSQDIGSGMNTGELFF.

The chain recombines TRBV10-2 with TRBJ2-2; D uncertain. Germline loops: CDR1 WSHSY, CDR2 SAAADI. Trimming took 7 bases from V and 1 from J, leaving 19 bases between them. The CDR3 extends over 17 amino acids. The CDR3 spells CASTQWGESKNTGELFF. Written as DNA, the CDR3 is TGCGCCAGCACTCAGTGGGGTGAATCGAAGAACACCGGGGAGCTGTTTTTT.